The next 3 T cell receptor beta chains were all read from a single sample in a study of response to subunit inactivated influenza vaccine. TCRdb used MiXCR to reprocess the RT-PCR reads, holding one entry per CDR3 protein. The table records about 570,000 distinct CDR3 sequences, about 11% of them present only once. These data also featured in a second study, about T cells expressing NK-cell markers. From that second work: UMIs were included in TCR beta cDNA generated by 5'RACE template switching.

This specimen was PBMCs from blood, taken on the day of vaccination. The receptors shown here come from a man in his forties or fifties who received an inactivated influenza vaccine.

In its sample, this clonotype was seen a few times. CDR3 sequence (DNA): TGTGCCAGCAGTTTGTTGACAGGCCACAGGGTTGGCTATGGCTACACCTTC. Its protein is CASSLLTGHRVGYGYTF. This rearrangement joins TRBV6-2 or TRBV6-3 to TRBJ1-2; TRBD1 is a possible D gene (6 bases). The CDR3 extends over 17 amino acids. Looked up from germline, CDR1 is MNHEY and CDR2 is SVGEGT. Between the trimmed V and J ends, which lost 4 bases and 4 bases, there was a span of 22 bases.

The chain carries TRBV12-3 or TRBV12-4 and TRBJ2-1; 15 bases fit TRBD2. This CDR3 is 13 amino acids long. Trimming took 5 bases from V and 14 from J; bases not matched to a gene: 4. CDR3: CASSRTSGRAEFF. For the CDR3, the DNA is TGTGCCAGCAGTCGGACTAGCGGGAGGGCCGAGTTCTTC.

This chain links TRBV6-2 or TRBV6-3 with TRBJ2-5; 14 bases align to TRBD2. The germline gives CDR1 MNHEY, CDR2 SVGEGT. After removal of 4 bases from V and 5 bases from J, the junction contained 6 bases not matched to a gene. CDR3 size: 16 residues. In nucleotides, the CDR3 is TGTGCCAGCAGTTTAACCGGGACTAGCGGGAGTGAGACCCAGTACTTC. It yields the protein CASSLTGTSGSETQYF.